This T cell receptor (beta chain) was captured by sequencing in a study of tumor and adjacent non-tumor tissue in lung cancer. RNA was extracted from bulk tissue without any cell sorting. More than 3 cm separated this lung sample from the edge of the tumor. TCRbeta libraries were built with three rounds of nested PCR, modified from ARM-PCR. One entry per CDR3 protein results from TCRdb running MiXCR on the multiplex PCR reads. The data show 75,000 to 90,000 distinct CDR3 sequences, around 76% seen once. The V and J ends lost 8 bases and 4 bases respectively, with 19 bases between them. CDR3 length equals 15 residues. Germline V CDR1 and CDR2: SGHRS, YFSETQ.

The chain carries TRBV5-1 and TRBJ1-5, with a tentative D call TRBD1 (6 bases). The sequence was collected from a woman in her 50s with non-small cell lung cancer. The sample consisted of distant non-tumor lung tissue. CDR3 in DNA: TGCGCCAGTATCTCGGGGCAGAGGGGGAATCAGCCCCAGCATTTT. It codes for CASISGQRGNQPQHF.